This is a list of T cell receptor beta chains from one sample in a study of regulatory T cells in long-lasting Graves disease. Using its own MiXCR run on the multiplex PCR reads, TCRdb lists one record per CDR3 protein. This table holds about 460,000 distinct CDR3 sequences, around 15% found once. This sample also belongs to another study, concerning T cells in Graves' hyperthyroidism and ophthalmopathy.

The source material was peripheral blood mononuclear cells (PBMCs), sampled at new diagnosis, from a patient treated with antithyroid drugs. These receptor sequences come from a woman aged 45-65 years with Graves disease. Each CDR3 is given with its conserved first and last residue. The D gene is left open where the match is weak. The size field is filled for only some rows; it gives once, few, many or a size class.

clone_size: -; v_call: TRBV10-1; j_call: TRBJ2-2; d_call: -; cdr3_nt: TGCGCCAGCAGTGAGAGGAGGGAAGCCGGGGAGCTGTTTTTT; cdr3_aa: CASSERREAGELFF
clone_size: few; v_call: TRBV28; j_call: TRBJ2-7; d_call: -; cdr3_nt: TGTGCCAGCAGACCCCGGACGAAGATCCCCTACGAGCAGTACTTC; cdr3_aa: CASRPRTKIPYEQYF
clone_size: -; v_call: TRBV7-9; j_call: TRBJ2-7; d_call: -; cdr3_nt: TGTGCCAGCAGCTTAGCGGAGATTGACGAGCAGTACTTC; cdr3_aa: CASSLAEIDEQYF
clone_size: few; v_call: TRBV19; j_call: TRBJ2-7; d_call: TRBD2; cdr3_nt: TGTGCCAGTAGTACCCCTCCGGGACTAGCGGGAACCCCATACTACGAGCAGTACTTC; cdr3_aa: CASSTPPGLAGTPYYEQYF
clone_size: -; v_call: TRBV10-3; j_call: TRBJ2-1; d_call: TRBD2; cdr3_nt: TGTGCCATCAGTGAGGGACTAGCGGAGGAGGGGTTCTTC; cdr3_aa: CAISEGLAEEGFF
clone_size: few; v_call: TRBV7-9; j_call: TRBJ2-1; d_call: -; cdr3_nt: TGTGCCAGCAGCCCAATCGGGGGGCGCGTCTCCAATGAGCAGTTCTTC; cdr3_aa: CASSPIGGRVSNEQFF
clone_size: -; v_call: TRBV5-4; j_call: TRBJ2-3; d_call: TRBD2; cdr3_nt: TGTGCCAGCAGCCCGGGACTAGCGGGAGTTCTTTTCACAGATACGCAGTATTTT; cdr3_aa: CASSPGLAGVLFTDTQYF
clone_size: many; v_call: TRBV6-2/TRBV6-3; j_call: TRBJ1-5; d_call: TRBD1; cdr3_nt: TGTGCCAGCACCGAAACCAGGACAGGGGGCTTGCCCCAGCATTTT; cdr3_aa: CASTETRTGGLPQHF
clone_size: many; v_call: TRBV27; j_call: TRBJ2-1; d_call: -; cdr3_nt: TGTGCCAGCAGTTTATCGGGGGCGGGATGGTACAATGAGCAGTTCTTC; cdr3_aa: CASSLSGAGWYNEQFF
clone_size: few; v_call: TRBV6-2/TRBV6-3; j_call: TRBJ1-4; d_call: TRBD1; cdr3_nt: TGTGCCAGCAGCTACCAGACAGGGGGCGTTAATGAAAAACTGTTTTTT; cdr3_aa: CASSYQTGGVNEKLFF
clone_size: -; v_call: TRBV7-8; j_call: TRBJ2-7; d_call: -; cdr3_nt: TGTGCCAGCAGCTTAGAAGTACAGGGTAGTGAGCAGTACTTC; cdr3_aa: CASSLEVQGSEQYF
clone_size: many; v_call: TRBV2; j_call: TRBJ2-7; d_call: -; cdr3_nt: TGTGCCAGCAGGGTGGACAGGGACTATAGTGAGCAGTACTTC; cdr3_aa: CASRVDRDYSEQYF
clone_size: many; v_call: TRBV20-1; j_call: TRBJ2-7; d_call: -; cdr3_nt: TGCAGTGCTAGAGGCAACTGGGGTGTGAGTGCCTACGAGCAGTACTTC; cdr3_aa: CSARGNWGVSAYEQYF
clone_size: many; v_call: TRBV29-1; j_call: TRBJ1-2; d_call: -; cdr3_nt: TGCAGCGCTGTGGACAGCCTTAACTATGGCTACACCTTC; cdr3_aa: CSAVDSLNYGYTF
clone_size: many; v_call: TRBV7-2; j_call: TRBJ2-7; d_call: -; cdr3_nt: TGTGCCAGCAGCCCATATACGGACATTTCCTACGAGCAGTACTTC; cdr3_aa: CASSPYTDISYEQYF
clone_size: -; v_call: TRBV11-3; j_call: TRBJ2-1; d_call: TRBD1; cdr3_nt: TGTGCCAGCAGCTACCGACAGGGGAAGGTCAGTGAGCAGTTCTTC; cdr3_aa: CASSYRQGKVSEQFF
clone_size: many; v_call: TRBV5-1; j_call: TRBJ2-3; d_call: TRBD1; cdr3_nt: TGCGCCAGCAGCTTGACAGGGGCGGACGGAGATACGCAGTATTTT; cdr3_aa: CASSLTGADGDTQYF
clone_size: many; v_call: TRBV5-1; j_call: TRBJ2-7; d_call: -; cdr3_nt: TGCGCCAGCAGCCCCACGGGATTCTACGAGCAGTACTTC; cdr3_aa: CASSPTGFYEQYF
clone_size: -; v_call: TRBV7-9; j_call: TRBJ2-3; d_call: TRBD2; cdr3_nt: TGTGCCAGCAGCTTAGTGCGGAGGGAGGGAGGTCTTTTCACAGATACGCAGTATTTT; cdr3_aa: CASSLVRREGGLFTDTQYF
clone_size: many; v_call: TRBV28; j_call: TRBJ2-4; d_call: TRBD2; cdr3_nt: TGTGCCAGCAGTTCCCTTGTGACAGTGACTAGCGGGAACATTCAGTACTTC; cdr3_aa: CASSSLVTVTSGNIQYF
clone_size: many; v_call: TRBV2; j_call: TRBJ1-6; d_call: TRBD1; cdr3_nt: TGTGCCAGCAGTGAAGTAGGTGTGGGACAGGGGTATAATTCACCCCTCCACTTT; cdr3_aa: CASSEVGVGQGYNSPLHF
clone_size: many; v_call: TRBV7-9; j_call: TRBJ2-7; d_call: TRBD2; cdr3_nt: TGTGCCAGCAGTTCGACTAGCGGGAGGACCTACGAGCAGTACTTC; cdr3_aa: CASSSTSGRTYEQYF
clone_size: many; v_call: TRBV28; j_call: TRBJ2-7; d_call: -; cdr3_nt: TGTGCCAGCAGCAGGATGGGGGCGGTTTACGAGCAGTACTTC; cdr3_aa: CASSRMGAVYEQYF
clone_size: many; v_call: TRBV5-6; j_call: TRBJ2-5; d_call: -; cdr3_nt: TGTGCCAGCCACACCGAGGTGTTAAGCGAGACCCAGTACTTC; cdr3_aa: CASHTEVLSETQYF
clone_size: many; v_call: TRBV28; j_call: TRBJ2-7; d_call: -; cdr3_nt: TGTGCCAGCAGTTTGACTAGAACAACCTACGAGCAGTACTTC; cdr3_aa: CASSLTRTTYEQYF
clone_size: -; v_call: TRBV4-1; j_call: TRBJ1-4; d_call: -; cdr3_nt: TGCGTCAGCAGCCAACCCCCAAGGATAGGGAATGAAAAACTGTTTTTT; cdr3_aa: CVSSQPPRIGNEKLFF
clone_size: -; v_call: TRBV9; j_call: TRBJ2-7; d_call: -; cdr3_nt: TGTGCCAGCAGCGTGGGGACTGGAACGGGGGAGCAGTACTTC; cdr3_aa: CASSVGTGTGEQYF
clone_size: many; v_call: TRBV7-8; j_call: TRBJ2-1; d_call: -; cdr3_nt: TGTGCCAGCAGCTTAGCTCCGGGACGCCTCTACAATGAGCAGTTCTTC; cdr3_aa: CASSLAPGRLYNEQFF